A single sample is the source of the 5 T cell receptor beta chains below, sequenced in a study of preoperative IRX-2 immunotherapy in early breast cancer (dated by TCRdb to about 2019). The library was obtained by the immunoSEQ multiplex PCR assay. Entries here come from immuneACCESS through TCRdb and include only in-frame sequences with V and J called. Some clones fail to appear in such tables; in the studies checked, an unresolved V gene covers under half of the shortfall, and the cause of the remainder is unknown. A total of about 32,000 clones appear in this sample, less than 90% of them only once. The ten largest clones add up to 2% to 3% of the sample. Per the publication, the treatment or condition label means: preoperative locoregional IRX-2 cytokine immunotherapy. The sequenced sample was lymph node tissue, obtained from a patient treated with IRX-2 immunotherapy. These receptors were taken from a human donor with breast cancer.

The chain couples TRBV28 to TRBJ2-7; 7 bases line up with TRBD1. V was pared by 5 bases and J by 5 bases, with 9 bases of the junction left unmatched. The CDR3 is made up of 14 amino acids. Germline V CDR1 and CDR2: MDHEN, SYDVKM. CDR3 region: CASSAPTGYDEQYF. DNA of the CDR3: TGTGCCAGCAGTGCCCCGACAGGGTACGACGAGCAGTACTTC.

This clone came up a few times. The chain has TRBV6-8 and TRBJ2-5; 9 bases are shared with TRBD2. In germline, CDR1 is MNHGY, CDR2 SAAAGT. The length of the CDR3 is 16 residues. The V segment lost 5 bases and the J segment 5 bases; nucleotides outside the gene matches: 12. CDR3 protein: CASSDGFAGGAETQYF. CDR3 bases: TGTGCCAGCAGTGATGGGTTCGCGGGAGGGGCGGAGACCCAGTACTTC.

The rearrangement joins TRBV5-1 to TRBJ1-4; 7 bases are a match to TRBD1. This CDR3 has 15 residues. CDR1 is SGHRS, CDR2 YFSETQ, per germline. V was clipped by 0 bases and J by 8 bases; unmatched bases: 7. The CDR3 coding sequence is TGCGCCAGCAGCTTGGGACAGGGCCGAGGGGAAAAACTGTTTTTT. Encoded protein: CASSLGQGRGEKLFF.

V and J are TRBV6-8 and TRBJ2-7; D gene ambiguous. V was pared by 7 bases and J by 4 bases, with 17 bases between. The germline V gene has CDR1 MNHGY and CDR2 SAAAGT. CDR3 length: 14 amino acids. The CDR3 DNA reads TGTGCCAGCAACTCACGGCTAGTCCCGTACGAGCAGTACTTC. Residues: CASNSRLVPYEQYF.

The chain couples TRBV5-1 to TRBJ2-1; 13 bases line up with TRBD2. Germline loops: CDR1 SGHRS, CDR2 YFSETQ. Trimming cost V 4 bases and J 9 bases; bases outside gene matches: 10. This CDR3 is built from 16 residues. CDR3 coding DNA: TGCGCCAGCAGCCAAGGGACTAGCGGGGTAGGTTTTGAGCAGTTCTTC. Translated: CASSQGTSGVGFEQFF. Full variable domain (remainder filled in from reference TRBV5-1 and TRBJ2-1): KAGVTQTPRYLIKTRGQQVTLSCSPISGHRSVSWYQQTPGQGLQFLFEYFSETQRNKGNFPGRFSGRQFSNSRSEMNVSTLELGDSALYLCASSQGTSGVGFEQFFGPGTRLTVL.